A single sample is the source of the 27 T cell receptor beta chains below, sequenced in a study of blood T cell repertoires in COVID-19. TCRdb keeps only in-frame clones here, not all; method: immunoSEQ multiplex PCR. Of about 63,000 clones listed, roughly 74% were seen once; the top ten hold 25% to 30%. The sequenced sample was peripheral blood. The receptors here all came from a woman aged 80 or over with acute or convalescent COVID-19.

In its sample, this clone was seen a few times. The chain couples TRBV5-1 to TRBJ2-1, with D possibly matching TRBD1 (8 bases). Trimming pared 4 bases from V and 9 bases from J, leaving 20 bases between. Germline V gene sequence: CDR1 SGHRS, CDR2 YFSETQ. CDR3 length equals 15 residues. Written as DNA, the CDR3 is TGCGCCAGCAGCCCAACAGGGGGGGGGCGAGGTGAGCAGTTCTTC. Translated: CASSPTGGGRGEQFF.

This chain joins TRBV28 and TRBJ1-3, with TRBD1 identical over 7 bases. The CDR3 totals 14 residues. Germline V gives CDR1 MDHEN, CDR2 SYDVKM. With V trimmed by 10 bases and J by 4 bases, 10 bases remained unmatched. CDR3 DNA: TGTGCCATCTCAGGGGGGCTTGGAGGAAACACCATATATTTT. It is translated as CAISGGLGGNTIYF.

This chain joins TRBV28 and TRBJ1-5; 7 positions match TRBD1. The CDR3 has 15 amino acids. The V gene's germline CDR1 is MDHEN and CDR2 SYDVKM. Trimming cost V 6 bases and J 7 bases; bases outside gene matches: 12. CDR3 in DNA: TGTGCCAGCAGCTACAGGGGACGGGACCTACAGCCCCAGCATTTT. This encodes CASSYRGRDLQPQHF.

The CDR3 loop reads CASSPREGSNTEAFF. The CDR3 DNA is TGTGCCAGCTCACCACGAGAGGGTAGTAACACTGAAGCTTTCTTT. The genes are TRBV18 and TRBJ1-1, with D unclear. This CDR3 region has 15 residues. CDR1 and CDR2 from the germline V gene are KGHSH and LQKENI. Deletions cut 1 base from V and 2 bases from J, with 11 bases between.

The rearrangement uses TRBV18 and TRBJ2-3; 11 bases map to TRBD1. The CDR3 sequence is 18 residues long. V lost 3 bases, J lost 4 bases, and 12 bases stayed unmatched. The germline CDR1 and CDR2 sequences are KGHSH and LQKENI. CDR3 residues: CASSPRGTGGLAPDTQYF. CDR3 coding DNA: TGTGCCAGCTCACCCCGGGGGACAGGGGGACTAGCCCCAGATACGCAGTATTTT.

This clone was recorded only once. CDR3 residues: CASSLAAGANEQFF. The CDR3 region has the DNA TGTGCCAGCAGCTTGGCTGCGGGAGCTAATGAGCAGTTCTTC. This chain connects TRBV5-5 to TRBJ2-1; 7 bases align to TRBD2. Germline-derived CDR1 and CDR2 are SGHKS and YYEKEE (reference sequence). The CDR3 contains 14 residues. Trimming took 0 bases from V and 7 from J; bases not matched to a gene: 4.

The chain couples TRBV19 to TRBJ2-5; 8 bases agree with TRBD2. In germline, CDR1 is LNHDA, CDR2 SQIVND (reference sequence). V gave up 4 bases and J gave up 2 bases; unmatched junction bases: 9. The CDR3 extends over 16 amino acids. CDR3 in amino acids: CASSNRRGGRQETQYF. CDR3 DNA sequence: TGTGCCAGTAGTAACCGTCGGGGGGGGCGGCAAGAGACCCAGTACTTC.

The chain uses TRBV19 and TRBJ2-5; tentative D call: TRBD2 (6 bases). Trimming stripped 5 bases from V and 5 bases from J, with 15 bases between. The CDR3 spans 14 residues. Per germline, CDR1 LNHDA and CDR2 SQIVND (reference sequence). CDR3 residues: CASSDFGSGETQYF. Written as DNA, the CDR3 is TGTGCCAGTAGTGATTTCGGGAGTGGGGAGACCCAGTACTTC. Full variable domain (remainder filled in from reference TRBV19 and TRBJ2-5): DGGITQSPKYLFRKEGQNVTLSCEQNLNHDAMYWYRQDPGQGLRLIYYSQIVNDFQKGDIAEGYSVSREKKESFPLTVTSAQKNPTAFYLCASSDFGSGETQYFGPGTRLLVL.

The chain uses TRBV25-1 and TRBJ2-5; the D gene is possibly TRBD1 (5 bases). Trimming took off 2 bases at V and 2 bases at J, with 15 bases between the two ends. This CDR3 region has 16 residues. Per the germline V gene, CDR1 is MGHDK and CDR2 is SYGVNS. CDR3 loop: CASSERLGQGQETQYF. The CDR3 DNA reads TGTGCCAGCAGTGAACGGTTGGGGCAGGGACAAGAGACCCAGTACTTC.

This chain links TRBV28 with TRBJ1-5; unclear D gene. The germline CDR1 and CDR2 sequences are MDHEN and SYDVKM. V lost 6 bases to trimming and J lost 8 bases, with 14 bases between them. The CDR3 covers 13 residues. The CDR3 region is CASRHSTGEPQHF. Written as DNA, the CDR3 is TGTGCCAGCAGACACTCGACCGGGGAGCCCCAGCATTTT.

The J gene is TRBJ2-5, the V gene TRBV3-1 (or the pseudogene TRBV3-2); 7 bases match TRBD1. The CDR3 extends over 11 amino acids. Germline V gives CDR1 LGHDT, CDR2 YNNKEL (reference sequence). Unmatched junction bases numbered 3, after V lost 9 bases and J lost 5 bases. The CDR3 spells CARTGVETQYF. DNA of the CDR3: TGTGCCAGAACAGGGGTGGAGACCCAGTACTTC.

The chain combines TRBV27 with TRBJ2-1; D gene ambiguous. The CDR3 contains 14 residues. V was shortened by 3 bases and J by 1 base, with 7 bases between the two germline ends. The germline gives CDR1 MNHEY, CDR2 SMNVEV (reference sequence). The CDR3 DNA reads TGTGCCAGCAGTTTCGGTTCTTCCTACAATGAGCAGTTCTTC. This gives the protein CASSFGSSYNEQFF.

This chain joins TRBV23-1 and TRBJ2-7; 9 bases agree with TRBD1. TRBV23-1 is reported as an ORF; its role is uncertain. CDR3 length equals 15 residues. With 3 bases clipped from V and 4 bases from J, the junction kept 7 bases outside the gene matches. Here the CDR3 DNA reads TGCGCCAGCAGTCAGGGACAGGGCCCTCCTTACGAGCAGTACTTC. It encodes CASSQGQGPPYEQYF.

This chain connects TRBV7-2 to TRBJ2-1; 9 bases map to TRBD1. The CDR3 runs to 15 residues. V was pared by 2 bases and J by 9 bases, with 8 bases of the junction left unmatched. Looked up from germline, CDR1 is SGHTA and CDR2 is FQGNSA. CDR3 loop: CASSLHGQGRIEQFF. The CDR3 region has the DNA TGTGCCAGCAGCTTACACGGACAGGGGAGGATTGAGCAGTTCTTC. The complete variable domain, with remaining parts taken from reference TRBV7-2 and TRBJ2-1, reads GAGVSQSPSNKVTEKGKDVELRCDPISGHTALYWYRQSLGQGLEFLIYFQGNSAPDKSGLPSDRFSAERTGGSVSTLTIQRTQQEDSAVYLCASSLHGQGRIEQFFGPGTRLTVL.

CDR3 amino acids: CASSSRQGWNIQYF. The CDR3 DNA is TGTGCCAGCAGTTCGAGACAGGGGTGGAACATTCAGTACTTC. The chain carries TRBV28 and TRBJ2-4, with TRBD1 matching 8 bases. This CDR3 contains 14 residues. J was trimmed by 7 bases and V by 4 bases; bases with no gene match: 6. Germline V CDR1 and CDR2: MDHEN, SYDVKM.

V and J are TRBV7-2 and TRBJ2-7; D is undetermined. Germline lookup yields CDR1 SGHTA and CDR2 FQGNSA. Deletions cut 5 bases from V and 3 bases from J, with 11 bases between. The CDR3 consists of 13 residues. DNA for the CDR3: TGTGCCAGCAGCCCGGCGCCGGGCTACGAGCAGTACTTC. It is translated as CASSPAPGYEQYF.

This chain uses TRBV18 with TRBJ2-1; the match to TRBD1 covers 8 bases. The junction had 3 bases not matched to a gene; V was cut back by 2 bases and J by 3 bases. The CDR3 length is 15 residues. The germline CDR1 and CDR2 sequences are KGHSH and LQKENI. The CDR3 sequence: CASSPGTGVYNEQFF. The DNA of the CDR3 is TGTGCCAGCTCACCAGGGACAGGAGTCTACAATGAGCAGTTCTTC.

V is TRBV6-5 and J is TRBJ2-6; no clear D gene. Germline V gene lookup returns CDR1 MNHEY and CDR2 SVGAGI. The CDR3 contains 13 residues. The V gene lost 2 bases and the J gene lost 12 bases, with 11 bases spanning the gap. CDR3 residues: CASSYAESLVLTF. CDR3 in DNA: TGTGCCAGCAGTTACGCGGAATCCCTCGTCCTGACTTTC.

This chain uses TRBV28 with TRBJ1-3; 7 bases agree with TRBD1. Germline CDR1 is MDHEN and CDR2 is SYDVKM. The CDR3 spans 12 residues. V dropped 5 bases and J dropped 16; count of bases not matched to a gene: 11. The CDR3 region is CASSPPGQVWYF. DNA of the CDR3: TGTGCCAGCAGTCCTCCAGGACAGGTTTGGTATTTT.

The chain has TRBV3-1 (or the pseudogene TRBV3-2) and TRBJ2-2; D may be TRBD2 (6 bases). Germline V gives CDR1 LGHDT, CDR2 YNNKEL (reference sequence). This CDR3 is 17 amino acids long. V was cut by 4 bases and J by 3 bases, with 18 bases left in between. CDR3 residues: CASSLDLGRDYTGELFF. CDR3 sequence (DNA): TGTGCCAGCAGCCTGGACCTAGGGCGGGATTACACCGGGGAGCTGTTTTTT.

The chain is built from TRBV9 and TRBJ1-3; D gene uncertain. This CDR3 comprises 16 residues. The germline gives CDR1 SGDLS, CDR2 YYNGEE. Trimming shortened V by 4 bases and J by 0 bases, and 14 bases separated the two germline ends. The CDR3 here is CASSSRWSHSGNTIYF. DNA for the CDR3: TGTGCCAGCAGCTCGCGCTGGAGTCACTCTGGAAACACCATATATTTT.

This chain joins TRBV9 and TRBJ2-1; tentatively, D is TRBD1 (6 bases). Germline V lookup: CDR1 SGDLS, CDR2 YYNGEE. Trimming stripped 3 bases from V and 1 base from J, with 8 bases between. The length of the CDR3 is 14 residues. Written as DNA, the CDR3 is TGTGCCAGCAGCGGAGGACAGTCCTACAATGAGCAGTTCTTC. This translates into CASSGGQSYNEQFF.

This chain connects TRBV19 to TRBJ2-6, with TRBD1 as a possible D gene (6 bases). There are 15 residues in the CDR3. Trimming shortened V by 6 bases and J by 4 bases, and 13 bases separated the two germline ends. The germline gives CDR1 LNHDA, CDR2 SQIVND (reference sequence). CDR3 sequence (DNA): TGTGCCAGTAGCCTCAACAGGGTCGGGGCCAACGTCCTGACTTTC. It encodes CASSLNRVGANVLTF.

The chain recombines TRBV4-3 with TRBJ2-7, with 8 bases fitting TRBD2. CDR1 is LGHNA and CDR2 is YSLEER in the germline V gene. The CDR3 has 18 residues. J was trimmed by 5 bases and V by 0 bases; bases with no gene match: 15. The CDR3 bases are TGCGCCAGCAGCCAAGACCCCCCCAGTCGCGGGAGGCTTGACGAGCAGTACTTC. Protein product: CASSQDPPSRGRLDEQYF.

The chain uses TRBV29-1 and TRBJ2-5, with D possibly being TRBD2 (6 bases). The CDR3 contains 14 residues. V shed 6 bases and J shed 5 bases, with 19 bases lying between them. The V gene's germline CDR1 is SQVTM and CDR2 ANQGSEA. The CDR3 sequence: CSVERTGGYETQYF. CDR3 in DNA: TGCAGCGTGGAAAGAACCGGAGGGTATGAGACCCAGTACTTC.

This chain uses TRBV5-1 with TRBJ1-1, with 8 bases matching TRBD1. CDR3 length: 15 amino acids. The J segment lost 1 base and the V segment lost 1 base, leaving 3 bases of the junction unmatched. The germline V gene encodes CDR1 SGHRS and CDR2 YFSETQ. The DNA of the CDR3 is TGCGCCAGCAGCTTGTCAGGGGGCGGGAACACTGAAGCTTTCTTT. It translates to CASSLSGGGNTEAFF.

The chain combines TRBV9 with TRBJ2-1; the match to TRBD2 covers 14 bases. This CDR3 has 16 amino acids. CDR1 and CDR2 (germline): SGDLS, YYNGEE. The V and J ends lost 2 bases and 9 bases, in that order; junction bases with no gene match: 7. The CDR3 sequence is CASSVGLAGGGGEQFF. As DNA, the CDR3 is TGTGCCAGCAGCGTCGGACTAGCGGGAGGAGGGGGTGAGCAGTTCTTC.